A selection of T cell receptor beta chains follows, all from one sample in a study of cytomegalovirus exposure and HLA in healthy donors. Clones were sequenced by immunoSEQ multiplex PCR, and TCRdb holds only the in-frame ones, with some missing. The data hold 130,000 or so clones, with roughly 77% observed a single time. Sequenced: PBMCs. The receptors shown here come from a middle-aged man in good health and CMV-seronegative. Each CDR3 is given with its conserved first and last residue. D genes are given only for firm matches. The size field is filled for only some rows; it gives once, few, many or a size class.

clone size,V gene,D gene,J gene,CDR3 protein,CDR3 DNA
NA,TRBV19,TRBD1,TRBJ2-3,CASSSNRGTDTQYF,TGTGCCAGTAGTAGTAACAGGGGGACAGATACGCAGTATTTT
NA,TRBV28,NA,TRBJ2-1,CASTRGDSSYNEQFF,TGTGCCAGCACACGAGGGGACTCGTCCTACAATGAGCAGTTCTTC
NA,TRBV19,NA,TRBJ1-2,CASSRTDPMGYTF,TGTGCCAGTAGTAGAACAGATCCTATGGGCTACACCTTC
NA,TRBV27,NA,TRBJ1-2,CASSLSRRRDYGYTF,TGTGCCAGCAGTTTATCGAGACGCAGGGACTATGGCTACACCTTC
NA,TRBV5-6,NA,TRBJ2-7,CASSLTLYERYF,TGTGCCAGCAGCCTGACGTTGTACGAGCGGTACTTC
once,TRBV29-1,NA,TRBJ2-3,CSVEGSGIDTDTQYF,TGCAGCGTTGAAGGCTCAGGGATAGACACAGATACGCAGTATTTT
NA,TRBV7-2,TRBD1,TRBJ2-2,CASSFGTANTGELFF,TGTGCCAGCAGTTTCGGGACAGCGAACACCGGGGAGCTGTTTTTT
NA,TRBV7-9,NA,TRBJ2-3,CASSSNRERTDTQYF,TGTGCCAGCAGCTCGAACAGGGAGCGCACAGATACGCAGTATTTT
NA,TRBV5-1,TRBD2,TRBJ2-5,CASSSGRGNQGETQYF,TGCGCCAGCAGCTCCGGGCGGGGGAACCAAGGGGAGACCCAGTACTTC
NA,TRBV28,TRBD1,TRBJ2-5,CASSPGQGETQYF,TGTGCCAGCAGTCCTGGACAGGGGGAGACCCAGTACTTC
few,TRBV7-6,TRBD1,TRBJ2-7,CASSSNDRDTVPYEQYF,TGTGCCAGCAGCTCAAACGACAGGGACACCGTTCCCTACGAGCAGTACTTC
NA,TRBV7-8,TRBD1,TRBJ1-1,CASSLSTGLVAEAFF,TGTGCCAGCAGCCTATCGACAGGGTTAGTCGCTGAAGCTTTCTTT
few,TRBV6-5,NA,TRBJ2-7,CASSPDNYEQYF,TGTGCCAGCAGTCCGGACAACTACGAGCAGTACTTC
NA,TRBV5-1,NA,TRBJ2-6,CASSLGGSGANVLTF,TGCGCCAGCAGCTTGGGCGGCTCTGGGGCCAACGTCCTGACTTTC
NA,TRBV27,NA,TRBJ1-2,CASTRTVGYGYTF,TGTGCCAGCACCCGGACAGTTGGCTATGGCTACACCTTC
NA,TRBV7-9,NA,TRBJ2-1,CASSSARGGYNEQFF,TGTGCCAGCAGCTCTGCCCGAGGGGGCTACAATGAGCAGTTCTTC
NA,TRBV5-1,NA,TRBJ2-5,CASSANPTSQETQYF,TGCGCCAGCAGCGCAAACCCGACTAGTCAAGAGACCCAGTACTTC
NA,TRBV28,NA,TRBJ1-1,CASSIVNTEAFF,TGTGCCAGCAGTATAGTGAACACTGAAGCTTTCTTT